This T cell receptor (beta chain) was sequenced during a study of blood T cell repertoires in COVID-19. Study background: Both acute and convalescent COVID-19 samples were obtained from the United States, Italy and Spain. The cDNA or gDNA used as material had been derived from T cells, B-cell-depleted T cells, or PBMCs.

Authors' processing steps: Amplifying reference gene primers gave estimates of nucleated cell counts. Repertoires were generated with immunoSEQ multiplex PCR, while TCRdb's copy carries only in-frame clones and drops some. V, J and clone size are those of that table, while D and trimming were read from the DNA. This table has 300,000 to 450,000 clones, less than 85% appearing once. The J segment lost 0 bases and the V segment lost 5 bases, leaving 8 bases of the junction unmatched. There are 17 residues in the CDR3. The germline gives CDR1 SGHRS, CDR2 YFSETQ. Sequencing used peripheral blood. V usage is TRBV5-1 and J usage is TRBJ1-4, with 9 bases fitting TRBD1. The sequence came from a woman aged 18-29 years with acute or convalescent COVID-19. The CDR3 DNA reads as TGCGCCAGCAGACGCCTTACAGGGGGCGCAACTAATGAAAAACTGTTTTTT. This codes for CASRRLTGGATNEKLFF.